This entry features one TCR beta chain sequence. The data originate from a study of T-cell memory formation after mild COVID-19. There are 14 residues in the CDR3. The germline V gene has CDR1 SGHRS and CDR2 YFSETQ. V lost 2 bases and J 5 bases, leaving 11 bases between the germline ends. TCRdb re-called the 5' RACE reads through MiXCR, storing one row per CDR3 protein. The sample consists of fewer than 150,000 distinct CDR3 sequences, roughly 13% of them appearing once. The V gene is TRBV5-1, the J gene TRBJ2-1; no definite D call. Material for sequencing was PBMCs or a T cell subset sorted from them (not recorded which). This TCR was recovered from an adult woman who had mild COVID-19 (a few samples of this study predate the infection). Cell type and time point are not known. The CDR3 nucleotides are TGCGCCAGCAGCTTTGGGGTTGTTGACAATGAGCAGTTCTTC. Encoded protein: CASSFGVVDNEQFF. Looking up the rest from reference TRBV5-1 and TRBJ2-1 gives the full variable domain: KAGVTQTPRYLIKTRGQQVTLSCSPISGHRSVSWYQQTPGQGLQFLFEYFSETQRNKGNFPGRFSGRQFSNSRSEMNVSTLELGDSALYLCASSFGVVDNEQFFGPGTRLTVL.